The 14 T cell receptor beta chains below all came from one sample that was sequenced in a study of CXCR3-negative and CXCR3-positive naive CD8 T cells. Study-level points and caveats: CXCR3-positive naive cells had more hydrophobic TRB CDR3s than CXCR3-negative naive cells.

Their antigen targets remain unknown. The study made its TRB cDNA libraries by 5' RACE, adding UMI labels. TCRdb re-called the 5' RACE reads; one entry per CDR3 protein, DNA not given. This specimen shows 95,000 to 100,000 distinct CDR3 sequences; the ten leading clones hold 0.85% to 1.4%. The specimen was naive CXCR3+ CD8+ T cells from blood. The subset: CD45RO-CCR7+CD27+CD95- naive CD8+ T cells expressing CXCR3 (TNR3+). The receptor source for this set is a human donor in good health. Some clones in this sample may be carry-over from other donors' samples.

This sequence joins TRBV10-3 and TRBJ2-1. The germline V gene encodes CDR1 ENHRY and CDR2 SYGVKD. The CDR3 runs 16 residues. The CDR3: CAISESTLSSYNEQFF.

CDR3 sequence: CAISGDREYGYTF. V gene TRBV7-9 combines with J gene TRBJ1-2; TCRdb returns TRBD1, unconfirmable since there is no DNA. The CDR3 contains 13 residues. CDR1 and CDR2 from the germline V gene are SEHNR and FQNEAQ (reference sequence).

This chain connects TRBV28 to TRBJ2-1; TCRdb proposes TRBD1, but this gene call is untestable without DNA. This CDR3 is 16 amino acids long. CDR1 and CDR2 (germline): MDHEN, SYDVKM. CDR3 protein: CASSLLHHRVGNEQFF.

CDR3 loop: CAAGPPDTAVETQYF. The chain joins TRBV19 to TRBJ2-5; no DNA is available, so the TRBD1 call from TCRdb remains unchecked. The CDR3 has 15 residues. CDR1 is LNHDA, CDR2 SQIVND, per germline (reference sequence).

This chain uses TRBV6-4 with TRBJ2-7; the D call from TCRdb, TRBD1, cannot be confirmed without DNA. CDR1 and CDR2 from the germline V gene are MRHNA and SNTAGT. The CDR3 consists of 15 residues. The chain's CDR3 is CASSASGTGPYEQYF.

This chain links TRBV23-1 with TRBJ2-1; lacking DNA, the TRBD1 call made by TCRdb goes unchecked. TRBV23-1 qualifies as an ORF whose function is uncertain. The CDR3 has 12 residues. The CDR3 sequence: CASTKTGCEQFF.

The CDR3 protein is CSARGPPWSSNQPQHF. V is TRBV20-1 and J is TRBJ1-5. This CDR3 contains 16 residues. CDR1 and CDR2 (germline): DFQATT, SNEGSKA (reference sequence).

The chain combines TRBV28 with TRBJ2-1; the D gene TCRdb calls, TRBD2, cannot be checked with no DNA. CDR3 length: 15 residues. In germline, CDR1 is MDHEN, CDR2 SYDVKM. The CDR3 sequence is CASSLSRGDYNEQFF.

V and J are TRBV29-1 and TRBJ2-1; there is no DNA to check the TCRdb D call of TRBD1. Germline V gene lookup returns CDR1 SQVTM and CDR2 ANQGSEA. The CDR3 consists of 16 residues. CDR3 sequence reads: CSVERTGGDTYNEQFF.

The rearrangement uses TRBV6-2 or TRBV6-3 and TRBJ2-4; without DNA, the TCRdb call of TRBD1 cannot be checked. The CDR3 contains 14 residues. Germline V CDR1 and CDR2: MNHEY, SVGEGT. The CDR3 here is CASSYPASSDIQYF.

This sequence joins TRBV27 and TRBJ2-3; checking the TCRdb D call of TRBD2 is not possible without DNA. Germline loops: CDR1 MNHEY, CDR2 SMNVEV (reference sequence). The CDR3 covers 14 residues. The CDR3 loop is CASSSPPGTDTQYF.

This rearrangement joins TRBV4-1 to TRBJ1-1. Germline CDR1 MGHRA, CDR2 YSYEKL. CDR3 length: 15 residues. This chain's CDR3 is CASSPAPDVNTEAFF.

V gene TRBV3-1 combines with J gene TRBJ2-1; TCRdb's D gene call, TRBD2, goes unchecked for lack of DNA. There are 14 residues in the CDR3. From germline, CDR1 is LGHDT and CDR2 YNNKEL (reference sequence). The CDR3 sequence is CASSQPGLDNEQFF.

The CDR3 is CASSQGTGGNEQYF. The V gene is TRBV4-3, the J gene TRBJ2-7; TCRdb lists TRBD1, though no DNA is available to test this call. CDR1 LGHNA and CDR2 YSLEER come from the germline V gene. The length of the CDR3 is 14 residues.